This T cell receptor (beta chain) was documented in a study of blood T cell repertoires in COVID-19. In the source study's methods: For nucleated cells, counts were estimated from reference gene primer amplification. TCRdb's table, derived via immunoSEQ multiplex PCR, lists solely in-frame clones and lacks some. V and J calls and clone size come straight from that table; D and trimming were deduced from the DNA. This table holds approximately 100,000 clones, approximately 85% found once. Trimming at V came to 7 bases and at J to 10 bases, leaving 10 bases not matched to a gene. Germline V gene sequence: CDR1 LNHDA, CDR2 SQIVND (reference sequence). CDR3 size: 14 residues.

Sample: peripheral blood. The J gene is TRBJ1-6, the V gene TRBV19; TRBD1 agrees at 7 bases. This TCR was recovered from a woman aged 60-75 years with acute or convalescent COVID-19. Written as DNA, the CDR3 is TGTGCCAGTACCCCGACAGGGTCATCGTCACCCCTCCACTTT. Translation gives CASTPTGSSSPLHF.